The next 30 T cell receptor beta chains were all read from a single sample in a study of control samples from healthy donors and cancer patients. TCRdb's table, derived via immunoSEQ multiplex PCR, lists solely in-frame clones and lacks some. The sample yields about 96,000 clones, 93% seen once. The specimen sequenced was blood. The receptor set was obtained from a man aged 18 to 35 in good health.

The chain is built from TRBV5-5 and TRBJ1-4; tentative D call: TRBD1 (6 bases). This CDR3 contains 15 residues. V was trimmed by 1 base and J by 7 bases, leaving 14 bases between them. The germline V gene encodes CDR1 SGHKS and CDR2 YYEKEE (reference sequence). The CDR3 DNA is TGTGCCAGCAGCTTGCAATCAGGGGTCGGTGAAAAACTGTTTTTT. Its protein product is CASSLQSGVGEKLFF.

Concerning this clone itself: Other DNA variants within this sample encode the same CDR3. The chain couples TRBV5-4 to TRBJ2-3, with 12 bases aligning to TRBD2. V shed 4 bases and J 4 bases; nucleotides not matched to a gene: 4. Germline CDR1 and CDR2: SGHNT and YYREEE (reference sequence). The CDR3 is 15 residues long. CDR3 sequence reads: CASSLRLAGADTQYF. DNA for the CDR3: TGTGCCAGCAGCCTGAGACTAGCGGGAGCAGATACGCAGTATTTT.

This chain uses TRBV9 with TRBJ2-2; a weak D match, TRBD2 (7 bases). There are 16 residues in the CDR3. V lost 4 bases and J 6 bases, leaving 19 bases between the germline ends. CDR1 is SGDLS, CDR2 YYNGEE, per germline. The CDR3: CASSLSGGLGPGELFF. CDR3 bases: TGTGCCAGCAGCTTATCGGGGGGCCTTGGACCCGGGGAGCTGTTTTTT.

The chain's CDR3 is CASSISTDNQPQHF. CDR3 nucleotide sequence: TGTGCCAGTAGTATATCGACAGATAATCAGCCCCAGCATTTT. The chain employs TRBV19 and TRBJ1-5, with D perhaps matching TRBD1 (5 bases). Trimming removed 2 bases from V and 4 bases from J, with 9 bases in between. The CDR3 is made up of 14 amino acids. Germline V lookup: CDR1 LNHDA, CDR2 SQIVND (reference sequence).

The chain carries TRBV4-1 and TRBJ1-3; no firm D call. Germline V gene lookup returns CDR1 MGHRA and CDR2 YSYEKL. This CDR3 has 15 residues. V was cut by 6 bases and J by 7 bases, with 19 bases left in between. The CDR3 nucleotides are TGCGCCAGCAGTCAACCTCAGTTATCGGGGAACACCATATATTTT. Protein: CASSQPQLSGNTIYF.

The rearrangement links TRBV7-2 to TRBJ1-2, with 7 nucleotides matching TRBD1. Germline values: CDR1 SGHTA, CDR2 FQGNSA. After removal of 2 bases from V and 4 bases from J, the junction contained 10 bases not matched to a gene. The CDR3 sequence is 16 residues long. This CDR3 reads CASSLSVEGAGYGYTF. CDR3 DNA: TGTGCCAGCAGCTTATCAGTGGAGGGGGCGGGCTATGGCTACACCTTC. The complete variable domain, with remaining parts taken from reference TRBV7-2 and TRBJ1-2, reads GAGVSQSPSNKVTEKGKDVELRCDPISGHTALYWYRQSLGQGLEFLIYFQGNSAPDKSGLPSDRFSAERTGGSVSTLTIQRTQQEDSAVYLCASSLSVEGAGYGYTFGSGTRLTVV.

Only a few counts were recorded for this clone. The chain recombines TRBV4-1 with TRBJ1-2; D is ambiguous. Germline loops: CDR1 MGHRA, CDR2 YSYEKL. V lost 0 bases, J lost 8 bases, and 10 bases lay in between. This CDR3 spans 13 amino acids. Here the CDR3 DNA reads TGCGCCAGCAGCCAAGATCTTAGTTGGGGCTACACCTTC. It encodes CASSQDLSWGYTF.

V usage is TRBV25-1 and J usage is TRBJ2-1; weak D call: TRBD1 (6 bases). CDR1 is MGHDK, CDR2 SYGVNS, per germline. The CDR3 consists of 14 residues. Deletions cut 3 bases from V and 2 bases from J, with 8 bases between. CDR3 residues: CASSDGTPYNEQFF. The DNA of the CDR3 is TGTGCCAGCAGTGACGGGACACCCTACAATGAGCAGTTCTTC.

The V gene is TRBV25-1, the J gene TRBJ2-7; D gene unclear. With 1 base removed from V and 3 bases from J, the gap between germline ends came to 10 bases. Per germline, CDR1 MGHDK and CDR2 SYGVNS. This CDR3 contains 14 residues. CDR3 DNA sequence: TGTGCCAGCAGTGAATCCCCTCCCAACTACGAGCAGTACTTC. It codes for CASSESPPNYEQYF.

This clone came up once. The chain joins TRBV4-1 to TRBJ1-1, with D maybe TRBD1 (5 bases). CDR3 length: 16 amino acids. Per germline, CDR1 MGHRA and CDR2 YSYEKL. With 4 bases removed from V and 6 bases from J, the gap between germline ends came to 21 bases. As DNA, the CDR3 is TGCGCCAGCAGCCCCCGGGACCGGCGAGGGAGGGCTGAAGCTTTCTTT. Translating gives CASSPRDRRGRAEAFF.

The J gene is TRBJ1-2, the V gene TRBV6-2 or TRBV6-3, with D hard to call. The CDR3 has 12 residues. CDR1 is MNHEY and CDR2 is SVGEGT in the germline V gene. Trimming took 2 bases from V and 6 from J, leaving 7 bases between them. The CDR3 reads CASSYPSNGYTF. The CDR3 DNA sequence: TGTGCCAGCAGTTACCCGTCCAATGGCTACACCTTC.

The rearrangement joins TRBV19 to TRBJ1-2, with 7 bases aligning to TRBD1. The CDR3 has 14 residues. CDR1 LNHDA and CDR2 SQIVND come from the germline V gene (reference sequence). V trimming: 3 bases; J trimming: 5 bases; junction bases outside the gene matches: 6. The CDR3 nucleotides read TGTGCCAGTAGTATTTACGGGACAGAATATGGCTACACCTTC. Protein: CASSIYGTEYGYTF.

The J gene is TRBJ2-1, the V gene TRBV6-4; 9 positions agree with TRBD2. The CDR3 is made up of 16 amino acids. The germline gives CDR1 MRHNA, CDR2 SNTAGT. Trimming removed 2 bases from V and 0 bases from J; junction bases left unmatched: 2. The CDR3 nucleotides read TGTGCCAGCAGTGACGGGACTAGCAGCTCCTACAATGAGCAGTTCTTC. Its protein is CASSDGTSSSYNEQFF.

This chain uses TRBV5-1 with TRBJ1-6, with D tentatively TRBD1 (6 bases). V shed 3 bases and J shed 6 bases, with 10 bases lying between them. Germline lookup yields CDR1 SGHRS and CDR2 YFSETQ. The CDR3 spans 14 residues. Here the CDR3 reads CASSSDRPNSPLHF. Written as DNA, the CDR3 is TGCGCCAGCAGCTCGGACAGACCTAATTCACCCCTCCACTTT.

The chain recombines TRBV5-5 with TRBJ2-7, with D uncertain. V shed 3 bases and J shed 5 bases, with 15 bases lying between them. This CDR3 has 14 amino acids. CDR1 is SGHKS, CDR2 YYEKEE, per germline (reference sequence). The CDR3 nucleotides read TGTGCCAGCAGCTCTATGACTTATGCGGACGAGCAGTACTTC. Amino acids: CASSSMTYADEQYF.

The chain employs TRBV2 and TRBJ1-1, with D maybe TRBD1 (6 bases). With 6 bases removed from V and 1 base from J, the gap between germline ends came to 12 bases. Germline V gene sequence: CDR1 SNHLY, CDR2 FYNNEI. The CDR3 totals 14 residues. The CDR3 region has the DNA TGTGCCAGCAGGATTACGACAGGGAACACTGAAGCTTTCTTT. Amino acids: CASRITTGNTEAFF. Using reference TRBV2 and TRBJ1-1 for the parts outside the CDR3, the full variable domain is EPEVTQTPSHQVTQMGQEVILRCVPISNHLYFYWYRQILGQKVEFLVSFYNNEISEKSEIFDDQFSVERPDGSNFTLKIRSTKLEDSAMYFCASRITTGNTEAFFGQGTRLTVV.

The J gene is TRBJ2-2, the V gene TRBV2, with 10 bases aligning to TRBD2. The CDR3 is made up of 16 amino acids. Germline assignment: CDR1 SNHLY and CDR2 FYNNEI. After removal of 5 bases from V and 2 bases from J, the junction contained 5 bases not matched to a gene. The CDR3 spells CASSPLAGANTGELFF. CDR3 sequence (DNA): TGTGCCAGCAGTCCGCTAGCGGGGGCAAACACCGGGGAGCTGTTTTTT.

The chain is built from TRBV7-2 and TRBJ2-1; 11 bases are shared with TRBD2. Germline CDR1 SGHTA, CDR2 FQGNSA. After removal of 3 bases from V and 0 bases from J, the junction contained 10 bases not matched to a gene. The CDR3 has 19 residues. CDR3 amino acids: CASSFLPGTSGISYNEQFF. CDR3 nucleotide sequence: TGTGCCAGCAGCTTTCTACCCGGGACTAGCGGTATCTCCTACAATGAGCAGTTCTTC.

V and J are TRBV6-1 and TRBJ2-5; 10 bases fit TRBD2. The CDR3 loop spans 16 amino acids. V was clipped by 2 bases and J by 4 bases; unmatched bases: 7. Per germline, CDR1 MNHNS and CDR2 SASEGT. Written as DNA, the CDR3 is TGTGCCAGCAGTGAATCAAGCGGGAGGGCCCCAGAGACCCAGTACTTC. Protein sequence: CASSESSGRAPETQYF.

This clone was seen a handful of times. This chain joins TRBV5-6 and TRBJ1-6; maybe TRBD1 (6 bases). The CDR3 sequence is 15 residues long. The V end was cut by 4 bases, the J end by 4 bases, with 12 bases between. CDR1 and CDR2 (germline): SGHDT, YYEEEE. The CDR3: CASSPEGGYNSPLHF. CDR3 bases: TGTGCCAGCAGCCCAGAGGGGGGTTATAATTCACCCCTCCACTTT. Full variable domain (rest looked up from reference TRBV5-6 and TRBJ1-6): DAGVTQSPTHLIKTRGQQVTLRCSPKSGHDTVSWYQQALGQGPQFIFQYYEEEERQRGNFPDRFSGHQFPNYSSELNVNALLLGDSALYLCASSPEGGYNSPLHFGNGTRLTVT.

Points on this clone: A junction end diverges from the germline sequence, so it may reflect a read error. V and J are TRBV7-2 and TRBJ2-1; D perhaps matches TRBD2 (6 bases). The CDR3 has 14 amino acids. Germline V CDR1 and CDR2: SGHTA, FQGNSA. The CDR3 sequence: CASSLGDSDNEQFF. CDR3 bases: TGTGCCAGCAGCCTGGGGGACTCCGACAATGAGCAGTTCTTC. Looking up the rest from reference TRBV7-2 and TRBJ2-1 gives the full variable domain: GAGVSQSPSNKVTEKGKDVELRCDPISGHTALYWYRQSLGQGLEFLIYFQGNSAPDKSGLPSDRFSAERTGGSVSTLTIQRTQQEDSAVYLCASSLGDSDNEQFFGPGTRLTVL.

The chain carries TRBV5-1 and TRBJ1-3, with 7 bases fitting TRBD1. V lost 4 bases, J lost 2 bases, and 9 bases stayed unmatched. This CDR3 spans 16 amino acids. Germline CDR1 is SGHRS and CDR2 is YFSETQ. The CDR3 loop is CASSELTGATGNTIYF. The CDR3 coding sequence is TGCGCCAGCAGCGAACTTACAGGGGCGACTGGAAACACCATATATTTT.

The J gene is TRBJ2-2, the V gene TRBV5-1, with TRBD2 matching 7 bases. CDR1 and CDR2 (germline): SGHRS, YFSETQ. The CDR3 is 15 amino acids. The V segment lost 0 bases and the J segment 2 bases; nucleotides outside the gene matches: 1. The CDR3 DNA is TGCGCCAGCAGCTTGGTGGGACTAAACACCGGGGAGCTGTTTTTT. Translated, it gives CASSLVGLNTGELFF.

In this sample, this clone turned up a few times. J is TRBJ2-7 and V is TRBV5-1; D remains unclear. CDR1 SGHRS and CDR2 YFSETQ come from the germline V gene. V lost 0 bases to trimming and J lost 2 bases, with 12 bases between them. There are 15 residues in the CDR3. The CDR3 nucleotides read TGCGCCAGCAGCTTGGAGTCGCATCTTGCCTACGAGCAGTACTTC. This sequence encodes CASSLESHLAYEQYF. Complete variable domain (other parts from reference TRBV5-1 and TRBJ2-7): KAGVTQTPRYLIKTRGQQVTLSCSPISGHRSVSWYQQTPGQGLQFLFEYFSETQRNKGNFPGRFSGRQFSNSRSEMNVSTLELGDSALYLCASSLESHLAYEQYFGPGTRLTVT.

The CDR3 region is CASRESGGETGELFF. DNA for the CDR3: TGTGCCAGCAGAGAGAGCGGGGGTGAGACCGGGGAGCTGTTTTTT. The chain joins TRBV6-4 to TRBJ2-2, with 8 nucleotides matching TRBD2. From germline, CDR1 is MRHNA and CDR2 SNTAGT. Trimming at V came to 6 bases and at J to 5 bases, leaving 8 bases not matched to a gene. The CDR3 has 15 residues.

The chain has TRBV3-1 (or the pseudogene TRBV3-2) and TRBJ1-1; 7 nucleotides align to TRBD1. Trimming at V came to 4 bases and at J to 0 bases, leaving 5 bases not matched to a gene. CDR1 LGHDT and CDR2 YNNKEL come from the germline V gene (reference sequence). The CDR3 sequence is 15 residues long. CDR3 in DNA: TGTGCCAGCAGCCCCCCCGGGACAGTGAACACTGAAGCTTTCTTT. This sequence encodes CASSPPGTVNTEAFF.

This clone was seen a single time. This sequence joins TRBV18 and TRBJ2-3; 10 bases align to TRBD1. The CDR3 has 15 residues. The V and J ends lost 2 bases and 2 bases, in that order; junction bases with no gene match: 1. The germline V gene encodes CDR1 KGHSH and CDR2 LQKENI. CDR3 coding DNA: TGTGCCAGCTCACCAGGGACAGGGGACACAGATACGCAGTATTTT. Translated, it gives CASSPGTGDTDTQYF. Full variable domain (outside the CDR3, taken from reference TRBV18 and TRBJ2-3): NAGVMQNPRHLVRRRGQEARLRCSPMKGHSHVYWYRQLPEEGLKFMVYLQKENIIDESGMPKERFSAEFPKEGPSILRIQQVVRGDSAAYFCASSPGTGDTDTQYFGPGTRLTVL.

The CDR3 DNA sequence: TGTGCCAGCAGGCGAGGGGAAGGGGACCGCGAAGCTTTCTTT. Protein sequence: CASRRGEGDREAFF. The chain employs TRBV2 and TRBJ1-1; a possible D gene is TRBD1 (5 bases). The CDR3 runs to 14 residues. The V and J ends lost 6 bases and 8 bases respectively, with 19 bases between them. Germline values: CDR1 SNHLY, CDR2 FYNNEI.

This clone was seen a few times. The gene calls are TRBV7-9 and TRBJ2-7; 10 nucleotides align to TRBD1. J was trimmed by 3 bases and V by 1 base; bases with no gene match: 9. The CDR3 is made up of 17 amino acids. Germline CDR1 and CDR2: SEHNR and FQNEAQ (reference sequence). CDR3 sequence reads: CASSLDGPGTGDYEQYF. DNA for the CDR3: TGTGCCAGCAGCTTAGACGGTCCGGGGACAGGGGACTACGAGCAGTACTTC.

In DNA form, the CDR3 reads TGCGCCAGCAGCGACCCCAGCTCCCGCTATGGCTACACCTTC. This encodes CASSDPSSRYGYTF. The V gene is TRBV5-1, the J gene TRBJ1-2, with D unresolved. CDR3 size: 14 residues. Per the germline V gene, CDR1 is SGHRS and CDR2 is YFSETQ. Trimming cost V 4 bases and J 4 bases, with 14 bases left between them. Full variable domain (remainder filled in from reference TRBV5-1 and TRBJ1-2): KAGVTQTPRYLIKTRGQQVTLSCSPISGHRSVSWYQQTPGQGLQFLFEYFSETQRNKGNFPGRFSGRQFSNSRSEMNVSTLELGDSALYLCASSDPSSRYGYTFGSGTRLTVV.